This T cell receptor (beta chain) was recorded in a study of CD8+CD57+ T cells in acquired aplastic anemia. Study details: Across the sorted CD4+ and CD8+ cells, DNA amounts averaged roughly 3 ug.

TCR beta VDJ and CDR3 were profiled, and genomic DNA was the template. One entry per CDR3 protein, called by TCRdb with MiXCR from the reads. The table shows under 350,000 distinct CDR3 sequences, with 56% occurring only once. This clonotype was seen repeatedly, ten times or more. What it binds is unknown. In patients chosen for sequencing, flow cytometry had shown CD8+CD57+ cell expansion. Therapy had not been given to patients before blood sampling. This CDR3 is 13 amino acids long. V was pared by 10 bases and J by 5 bases, with 15 bases between. The germline V gene encodes CDR1 WSHSY and CDR2 SAAADI. Points from the study as a whole: The same twenty-nine CD8+ CDR3 sequences occurred in patients and in controls. Significance was not reached for CD8+ Simpson's diversity between patients and controls.

This TCR was recovered from a human donor with aplastic anemia. Sample: sorted CD4+, CD8+, or CD8+CD57+ T cells (not recorded which) from PBMCs. The chain is built from TRBV10-2 and TRBJ2-4, with a possible D match to TRBD2 (5 bases). DNA for the CDR3: TGCGCCACCTTCAGCGGAGGCGAAAACATTCAGTACTTC. Translating it yields CATFSGGENIQYF.